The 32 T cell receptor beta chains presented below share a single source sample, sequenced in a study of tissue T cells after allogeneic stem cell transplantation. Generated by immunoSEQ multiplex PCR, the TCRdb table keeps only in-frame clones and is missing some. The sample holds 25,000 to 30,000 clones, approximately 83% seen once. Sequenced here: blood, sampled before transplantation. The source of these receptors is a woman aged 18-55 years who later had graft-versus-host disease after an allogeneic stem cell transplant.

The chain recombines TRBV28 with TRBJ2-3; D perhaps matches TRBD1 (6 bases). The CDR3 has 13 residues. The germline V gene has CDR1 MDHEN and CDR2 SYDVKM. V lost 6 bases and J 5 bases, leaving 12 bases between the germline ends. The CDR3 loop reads CASRTTGKDTQYF. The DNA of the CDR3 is TGTGCCAGCAGGACCACAGGGAAAGATACGCAGTATTTT.

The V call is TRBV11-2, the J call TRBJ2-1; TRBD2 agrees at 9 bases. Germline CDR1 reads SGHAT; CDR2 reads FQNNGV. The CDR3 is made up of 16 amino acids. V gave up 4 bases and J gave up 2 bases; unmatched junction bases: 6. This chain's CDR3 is CASSSIAGDPYNEQFF. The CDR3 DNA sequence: TGTGCCAGCAGCTCAATAGCGGGAGACCCCTACAATGAGCAGTTCTTC.

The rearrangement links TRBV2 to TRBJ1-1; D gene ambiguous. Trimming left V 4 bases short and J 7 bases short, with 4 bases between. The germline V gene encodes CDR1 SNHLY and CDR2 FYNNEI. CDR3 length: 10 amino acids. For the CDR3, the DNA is TGTGCCAGCAGTGGAATTGAAGCTTTCTTT. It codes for CASSGIEAFF.

CDR3 sequence reads: CASSDSSYNSPLHF. The CDR3 nucleotides read TGTGCCAGCAGTGACAGCTCCTATAATTCACCCCTCCACTTT. J is TRBJ1-6 and V is TRBV6-1; D is undetermined. V dropped 3 bases and J dropped 0 bases, with 3 bases sitting between them. The germline V gene has CDR1 MNHNS and CDR2 SASEGT. There are 14 residues in the CDR3.

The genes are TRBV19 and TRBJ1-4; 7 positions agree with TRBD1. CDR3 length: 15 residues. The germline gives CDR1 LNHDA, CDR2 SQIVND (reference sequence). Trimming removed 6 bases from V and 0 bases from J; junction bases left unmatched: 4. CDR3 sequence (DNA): TGTGCCAGTAGCCAAGGGACAGCAACTAATGAAAAACTGTTTTTT. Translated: CASSQGTATNEKLFF.

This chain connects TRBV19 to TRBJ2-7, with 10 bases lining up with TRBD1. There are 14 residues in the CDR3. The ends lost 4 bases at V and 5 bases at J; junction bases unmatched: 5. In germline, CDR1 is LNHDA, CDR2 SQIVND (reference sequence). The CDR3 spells CASSRDRGLDEQYF. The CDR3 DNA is TGTGCCAGTAGTAGAGACAGGGGGCTGGACGAGCAGTACTTC.

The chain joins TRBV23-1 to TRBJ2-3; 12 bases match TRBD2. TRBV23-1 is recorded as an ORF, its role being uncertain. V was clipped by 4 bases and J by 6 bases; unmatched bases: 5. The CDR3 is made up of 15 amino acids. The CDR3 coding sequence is TGCGCCAGCAGTCGAAGACTAGCGGGAGCTGATACGCAGTATTTT. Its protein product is CASSRRLAGADTQYF.

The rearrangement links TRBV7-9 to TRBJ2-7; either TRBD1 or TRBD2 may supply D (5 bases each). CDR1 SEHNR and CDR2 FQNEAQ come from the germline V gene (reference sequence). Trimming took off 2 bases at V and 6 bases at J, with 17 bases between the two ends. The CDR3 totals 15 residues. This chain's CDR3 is CASSLPLPDSGEQYF. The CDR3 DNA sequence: TGTGCCAGCAGCTTACCCCTCCCCGACAGCGGCGAGCAGTACTTC.

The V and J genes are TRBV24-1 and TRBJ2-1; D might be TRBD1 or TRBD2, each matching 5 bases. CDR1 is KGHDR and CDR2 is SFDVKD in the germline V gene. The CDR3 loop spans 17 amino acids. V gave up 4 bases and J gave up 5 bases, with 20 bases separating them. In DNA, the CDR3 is TGTGCCACCAGTGACCTCCGGACTGCGAGGGGTAACAATGAGCAGTTCTTC. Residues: CATSDLRTARGNNEQFF.

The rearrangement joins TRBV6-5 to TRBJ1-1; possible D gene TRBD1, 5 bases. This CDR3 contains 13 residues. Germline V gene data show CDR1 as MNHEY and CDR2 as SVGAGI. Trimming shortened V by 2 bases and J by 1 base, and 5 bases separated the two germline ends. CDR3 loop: CASSYRGNTEAFF. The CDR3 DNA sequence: TGTGCCAGCAGTTACAGGGGGAACACTGAAGCTTTCTTT.

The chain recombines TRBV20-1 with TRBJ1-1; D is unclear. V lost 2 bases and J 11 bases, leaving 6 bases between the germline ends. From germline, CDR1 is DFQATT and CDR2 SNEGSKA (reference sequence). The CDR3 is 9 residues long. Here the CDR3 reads CSARRLAFF. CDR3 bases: TGCAGTGCTAGACGTTTGGCTTTCTTT.

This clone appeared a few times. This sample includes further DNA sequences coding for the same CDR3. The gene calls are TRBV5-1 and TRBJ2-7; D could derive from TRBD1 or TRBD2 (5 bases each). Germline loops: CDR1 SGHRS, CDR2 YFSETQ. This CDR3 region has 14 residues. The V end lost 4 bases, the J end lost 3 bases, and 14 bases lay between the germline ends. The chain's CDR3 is CASSPALGDYEQYF. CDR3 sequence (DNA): TGCGCCAGCAGCCCGGCGTTGGGGGACTACGAGCAGTACTTC.

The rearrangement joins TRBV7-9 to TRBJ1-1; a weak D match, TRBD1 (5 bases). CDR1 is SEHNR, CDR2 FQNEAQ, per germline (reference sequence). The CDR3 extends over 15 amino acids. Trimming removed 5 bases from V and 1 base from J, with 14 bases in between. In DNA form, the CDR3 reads TGTGCCAGCAGCCAGCCAGGGTGGAAGAACACTGAAGCTTTCTTT. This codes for CASSQPGWKNTEAFF.

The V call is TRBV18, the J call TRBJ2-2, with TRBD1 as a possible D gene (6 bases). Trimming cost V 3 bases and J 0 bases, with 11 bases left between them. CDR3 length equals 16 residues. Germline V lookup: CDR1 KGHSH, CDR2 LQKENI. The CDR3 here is CASSPSTGSNTGELFF. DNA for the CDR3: TGTGCCAGCTCACCTTCGACAGGTTCGAACACCGGGGAGCTGTTTTTT.

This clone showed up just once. CDR3 residues: CASSQAGLAGDFIEQFF. CDR3 nucleotides: TGTGCCAGCAGCCAAGCGGGACTAGCGGGAGATTTTATTGAGCAGTTCTTC. The chain recombines TRBV4-2 with TRBJ2-1; 14 nucleotides align to TRBD2. Germline CDR1 reads LGHNA; CDR2 reads YNFKEQ. There are 17 residues in the CDR3. V was clipped by 1 base and J by 9 bases; unmatched bases: 8.

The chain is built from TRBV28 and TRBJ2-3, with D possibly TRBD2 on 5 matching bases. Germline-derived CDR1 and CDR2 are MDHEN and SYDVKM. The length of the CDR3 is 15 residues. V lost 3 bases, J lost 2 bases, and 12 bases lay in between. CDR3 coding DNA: TGTGCCAGCAGTTTCAAGCGGTCTATCACAGATACGCAGTATTTT. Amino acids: CASSFKRSITDTQYF.

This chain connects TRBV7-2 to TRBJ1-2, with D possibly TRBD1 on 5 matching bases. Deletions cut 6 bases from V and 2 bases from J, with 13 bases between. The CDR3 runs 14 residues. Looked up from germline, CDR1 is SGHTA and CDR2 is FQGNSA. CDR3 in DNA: TGTGCCAGCAGAAAGGGACCCTCGAACTATGGCTACACCTTC. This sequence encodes CASRKGPSNYGYTF.

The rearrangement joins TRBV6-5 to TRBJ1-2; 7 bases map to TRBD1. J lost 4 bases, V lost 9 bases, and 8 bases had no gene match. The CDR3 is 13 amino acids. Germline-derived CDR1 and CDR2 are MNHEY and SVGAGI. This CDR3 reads CASKGDSSYGYTF. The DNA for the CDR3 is TGTGCCAGTAAAGGGGACAGTTCCTATGGCTACACCTTC.

The CDR3 DNA sequence: TGTGCCAGCAGCCGGAAAAACAGGGCGACGGAAGCTTTCTTT. It encodes CASSRKNRATEAFF. The chain employs TRBV14 and TRBJ1-1, with D maybe TRBD1 (6 bases). The CDR3 is made up of 14 amino acids. Germline V CDR1 and CDR2: SGHDN, FVKESK. V was shortened by 4 bases and J by 8 bases, with 17 bases between the two germline ends.

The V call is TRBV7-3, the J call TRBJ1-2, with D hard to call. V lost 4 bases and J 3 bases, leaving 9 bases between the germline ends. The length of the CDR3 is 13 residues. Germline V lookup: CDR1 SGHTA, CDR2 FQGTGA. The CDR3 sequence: CASSSVGDYGYTF. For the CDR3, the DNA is TGTGCCAGCAGCTCGGTTGGGGACTATGGCTACACCTTC.

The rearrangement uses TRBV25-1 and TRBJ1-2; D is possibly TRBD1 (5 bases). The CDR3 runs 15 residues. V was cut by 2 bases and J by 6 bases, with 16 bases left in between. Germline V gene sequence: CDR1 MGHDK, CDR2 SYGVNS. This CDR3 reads CASSENRPRVDGYTF. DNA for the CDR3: TGTGCCAGCAGTGAAAACAGGCCGAGGGTCGATGGCTACACCTTC.

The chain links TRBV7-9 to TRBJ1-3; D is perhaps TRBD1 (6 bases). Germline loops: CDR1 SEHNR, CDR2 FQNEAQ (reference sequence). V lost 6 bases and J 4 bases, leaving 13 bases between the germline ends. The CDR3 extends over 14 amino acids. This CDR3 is CASRGGVGGNTIYF. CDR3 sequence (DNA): TGTGCCAGCAGAGGGGGGGTCGGAGGAAACACCATATATTTT.

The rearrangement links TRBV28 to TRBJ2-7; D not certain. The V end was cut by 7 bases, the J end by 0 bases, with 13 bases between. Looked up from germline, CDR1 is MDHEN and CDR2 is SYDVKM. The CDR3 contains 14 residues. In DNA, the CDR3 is TGTGCCAGCACCTCCTTGGCGGCCTCCTACGAGCAGTACTTC. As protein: CASTSLAASYEQYF.

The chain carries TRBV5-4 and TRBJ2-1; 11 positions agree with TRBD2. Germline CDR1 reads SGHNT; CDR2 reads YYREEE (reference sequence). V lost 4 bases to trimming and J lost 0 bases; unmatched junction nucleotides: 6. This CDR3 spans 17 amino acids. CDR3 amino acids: CASSTRLAGSSYNEQFF. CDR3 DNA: TGTGCCAGCAGCACACGACTAGCGGGAAGCTCCTACAATGAGCAGTTCTTC. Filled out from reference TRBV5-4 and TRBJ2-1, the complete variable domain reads ETGVTQSPTHLIKTRGQQVTLRCSSQSGHNTVSWYQQALGQGPQFIFQYYREEENGRGNFPPRFSGLQFPNYSSELNVNALELDDSALYLCASSTRLAGSSYNEQFFGPGTRLTVL.

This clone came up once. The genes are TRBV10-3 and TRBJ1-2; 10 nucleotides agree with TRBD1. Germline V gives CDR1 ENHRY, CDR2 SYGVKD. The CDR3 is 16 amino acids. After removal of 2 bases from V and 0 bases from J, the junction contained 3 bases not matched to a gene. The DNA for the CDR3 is TGTGCCATCAGTGAGGGGACAGGGGCCGCTAACTATGGCTACACCTTC. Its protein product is CAISEGTGAANYGYTF.

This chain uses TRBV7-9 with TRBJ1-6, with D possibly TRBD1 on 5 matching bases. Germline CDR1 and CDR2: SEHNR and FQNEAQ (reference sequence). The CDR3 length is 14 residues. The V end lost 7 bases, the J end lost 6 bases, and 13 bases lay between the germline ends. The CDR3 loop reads CASTNWGSNSPLHF. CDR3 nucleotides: TGTGCCAGCACCAATTGGGGGAGTAATTCACCCCTCCACTTT.

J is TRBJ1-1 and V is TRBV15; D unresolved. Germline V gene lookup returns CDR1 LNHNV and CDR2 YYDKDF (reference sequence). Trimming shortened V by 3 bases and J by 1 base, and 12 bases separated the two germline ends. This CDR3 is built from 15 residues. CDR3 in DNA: TGTGCCACCAGCAGGTATGCGCTTTCGAACACTGAAGCTTTCTTT. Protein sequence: CATSRYALSNTEAFF.

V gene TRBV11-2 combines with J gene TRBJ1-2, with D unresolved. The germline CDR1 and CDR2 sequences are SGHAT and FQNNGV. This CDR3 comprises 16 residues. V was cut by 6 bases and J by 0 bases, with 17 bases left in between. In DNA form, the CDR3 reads TGTGCCAGCAGGACTCTAAGTGCCAAAGCTAACTATGGCTACACCTTC. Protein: CASRTLSAKANYGYTF.

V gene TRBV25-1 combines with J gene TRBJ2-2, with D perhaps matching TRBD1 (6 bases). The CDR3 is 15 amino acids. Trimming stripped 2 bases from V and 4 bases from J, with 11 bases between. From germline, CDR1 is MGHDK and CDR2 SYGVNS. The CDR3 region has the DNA TGTGCCAGCAGTGAAGCCCACAGGGTCACCGGGGAGCTGTTTTTT. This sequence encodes CASSEAHRVTGELFF.

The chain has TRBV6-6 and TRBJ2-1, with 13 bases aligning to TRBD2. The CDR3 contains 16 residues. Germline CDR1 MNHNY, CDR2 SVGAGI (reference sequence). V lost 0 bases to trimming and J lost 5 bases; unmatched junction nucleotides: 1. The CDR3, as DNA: TGTGCCAGCAGTTACTCCGGACTAGCGGGGGACAATGAGCAGTTCTTC. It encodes CASSYSGLAGDNEQFF.

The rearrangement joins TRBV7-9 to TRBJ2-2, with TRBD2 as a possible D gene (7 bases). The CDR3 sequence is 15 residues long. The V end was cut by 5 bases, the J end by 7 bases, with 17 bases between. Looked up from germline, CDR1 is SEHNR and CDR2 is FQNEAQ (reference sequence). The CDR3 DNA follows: TGTGCCAGCAGCCCCCTATGGGGGGGCCGCGGGGAGCTGTTTTTT. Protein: CASSPLWGGRGELFF.

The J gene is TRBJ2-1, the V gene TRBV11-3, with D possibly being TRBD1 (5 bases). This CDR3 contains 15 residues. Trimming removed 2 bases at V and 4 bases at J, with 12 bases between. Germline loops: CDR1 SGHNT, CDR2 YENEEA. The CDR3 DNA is TGTGCCAGCAGCTTATCCGGACACCAATACAATGAGCAGTTCTTC. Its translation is CASSLSGHQYNEQFF.